The clone carrying this T cell receptor (beta chain) was seen once. As processed by the authors: Scientists estimated how many nucleated cells there were by amplifying reference gene primers. Here immunoSEQ multiplex PCR was the method, and the copy in TCRdb shows in-frame clones only, minus some. V, J and clone size reflect that table, while D and trimming were determined from the DNA. The profile shows 90,000 to 120,000 clones, 70% to 90% of them singletons. These data originate in a study of blood T cell repertoires in COVID-19. For the study at large: Some COVID-19 samples were acute and others convalescent; all came from the United States, Italy and Spain. Sources were T cells, B-cell-depleted T cells, or PBMCs; the material itself was cDNA or gDNA.

The CDR3 is made up of 18 amino acids. Germline loops: CDR1 LNHNV, CDR2 YYDKDF (reference sequence). Trimming shortened V by 3 bases and J by 0 bases, and 17 bases separated the two germline ends. The receptor was derived from a man aged 50-60 years with active or convalescent COVID-19. The sequencing input was peripheral blood. The chain employs TRBV15 and TRBJ2-2, with TRBD2 as a possible D gene (6 bases). CDR3: CATSSDRSGTSNTGELFF. In DNA form, the CDR3 reads TGTGCCACCAGCAGTGATCGGTCCGGGACTTCGAACACCGGGGAGCTGTTTTTT. The full variable domain, rest sourced from reference TRBV15 and TRBJ2-2, is DAMVIQNPRYQVTQFGKPVTLSCSQTLNHNVMYWYQQKSSQAPKLLFHYYDKDFNNEADTPDNFQSRRPNTSFCFLDIRSPGLGDTAMYLCATSSDRSGTSNTGELFFGEGSRLTVL.